Listed here are 21 T cell receptor beta chains from one sample, sequenced in a study of response to subunit inactivated influenza vaccine (dated by TCRdb to 2016 to 2019). The library was obtained by RT-PCR. Sequencing relied on an Illumina HiSeq 2500. The raw public reads went through TCRdb reprocessing: fastp at Q25, MiXCR clone calling, in-frame beta chains kept. Merged by CDR3 protein, the rows form single entries marked with the most common genes and DNA. This sample gives about 610,000 distinct CDR3 sequences in total; 14% of them show up just once. The ten largest make up 11% of the sample. The sample consisted of PBMCs from blood, taken 12 days after vaccination. The receptors originated from a middle-aged man who received an inactivated influenza vaccine. Donor details come from another sample of the same person, matched by shared clones.

The chain is built from TRBV4-3 and TRBJ2-5; D possibly corresponds to TRBD2 (5 bases). The ends were cut back, 0 bases at V and 7 bases at J, with 18 bases in the middle. Germline assignment: CDR1 LGHNA and CDR2 YSLEER. The CDR3 loop spans 16 amino acids. CDR3 nucleotide sequence: TGCGCCAGCAGCCAAGACCAATCGAGGAGGATCGGGACCCAGTACTTC. Its translation is CASSQDQSRRIGTQYF.

This clonotype was detected only a few times. V is TRBV12-3 or TRBV12-4 and J is TRBJ2-1; TRBD1 is a possible D gene (6 bases). Trimming cost V 3 bases and J 14 bases, with 14 bases left between them. The CDR3 is 12 amino acids. This CDR3 is CASSFPGSGEFF. The CDR3 coding sequence is TGTGCCAGCAGTTTCCCGGGGTCAGGGGAGTTCTTC.

This clonotype has more than one count but fewer than ten. V usage is TRBV9 and J usage is TRBJ1-3; a weak D match, TRBD1 (6 bases). The CDR3 spans 18 residues. V was clipped by 3 bases and J by 0 bases, with 19 bases between them. Germline-derived CDR1 and CDR2 are SGDLS and YYNGEE. In DNA form, the CDR3 reads TGTGCCAGCAGCGCAGCAATCTACCCGGACAGCTCTGGAAACACCATATATTTT. Translation: CASSAAIYPDSSGNTIYF.

In its sample, this clonotype was seen once. The chain joins TRBV4-1 to TRBJ2-1; tentatively, D is TRBD1 (5 bases). CDR3 size: 14 residues. V was trimmed by 1 base and J by 8 bases, leaving 12 bases between them. Germline V gene lookup returns CDR1 MGHRA and CDR2 YSYEKL. This chain's CDR3 is CASSQGRGIYEQFF. CDR3 DNA sequence: TGCGCCAGCAGCCAAGGAAGGGGAATATATGAGCAGTTCTTC.

This clonotype was found a few times. The V call is TRBV20-1, the J call TRBJ2-3, with D possibly TRBD2 on 5 matching bases. V was pared by 7 bases and J by 8 bases, with 16 bases between. This CDR3 is 12 amino acids long. The germline gives CDR1 DFQATT, CDR2 SNEGSKA (reference sequence). This chain's CDR3 is CSVAGVESTQYF. The DNA for the CDR3 is TGCAGTGTCGCGGGCGTCGAGAGTACGCAGTATTTT.

This clonotype was counted only a few times. This chain links TRBV10-3 with TRBJ1-6, with D perhaps TRBD1 (5 bases). CDR1 and CDR2 from the germline V gene are ENHRY and SYGVKD. V lost 3 bases, J lost 7 bases, and 16 bases lay in between. The CDR3 spans 16 residues. CDR3 nucleotide sequence: TGTGCCATCAGTGACGGGACCCATCTTAGCAATTCACCCCTCCACTTT. This translates into CAISDGTHLSNSPLHF.

The gene calls are TRBV28 and TRBJ2-1, with 13 bases matching TRBD2. Germline assignment: CDR1 MDHEN and CDR2 SYDVKM. The length of the CDR3 is 16 residues. J lost 5 bases, V lost 5 bases, and 6 bases had no gene match. CDR3 DNA sequence: TGTGCCAGCAGTCTCAAGACTAGCGGGAGGAACAATGAGCAGTTCTTC. Residues: CASSLKTSGRNNEQFF.

This clonotype has only a few counts. The chain is built from TRBV28 and TRBJ2-5, with D perhaps being TRBD1 or TRBD2 (5 bases each). The V end lost 6 bases, the J end lost 7 bases, and 15 bases lay between the germline ends. This CDR3 has 13 amino acids. Germline lookup yields CDR1 MDHEN and CDR2 SYDVKM. The DNA of the CDR3 is TGTGCCAGCAGGCCCGGGACCCTATGGACCCAGTACTTC. It yields the protein CASRPGTLWTQYF. Full variable domain (missing parts from reference TRBV28 and TRBJ2-5): DVKVTQSSRYLVKRTGEKVFLECVQDMDHENMFWYRQDPGLGLRLIYFSYDVKMKEKGDIPEGYSVSREKKERFSLILESASTNQTSMYLCASRPGTLWTQYFGPGTRLLVL.

V is TRBV15 and J is TRBJ2-2; 10 positions agree with TRBD1. Per the germline V gene, CDR1 is LNHNV and CDR2 is YYDKDF (reference sequence). Trimming removed 0 bases from V and 4 bases from J; junction bases left unmatched: 5. This CDR3 region has 17 residues. CDR3 protein: CATSRDRGQGSTGELFF. The CDR3 nucleotides are TGTGCCACCAGCAGAGATCGGGGACAGGGGTCCACCGGGGAGCTGTTTTTT.

This clonotype was observed a few times. The rearrangement uses TRBV6-1 and TRBJ1-6; D possibly corresponds to TRBD1 (6 bases). The ends were cut back, 5 bases at V and 9 bases at J, with 20 bases in the middle. The V gene's germline CDR1 is MNHNS and CDR2 SASEGT. The CDR3 consists of 16 residues. The CDR3 bases are TGTGCCAGCAGTCCATACCGACAGGCACGTCGTTCACCCCTCCACTTT. Protein sequence: CASSPYRQARRSPLHF.

This clonotype has a handful of counts. The chain links TRBV27 to TRBJ2-1; D unresolved. Germline loops: CDR1 MNHEY, CDR2 SMNVEV (reference sequence). The ends were cut back, 0 bases at V and 0 bases at J, with 9 bases in the middle. This CDR3 spans 16 amino acids. Written as DNA, the CDR3 is TGTGCCAGCAGTTTATCGCCCGATAGCTCCTACAATGAGCAGTTCTTC. It codes for CASSLSPDSSYNEQFF.

As for this clonotype: The junction and the germline gene differ at one end; a read error may be behind it. CDR3 coding DNA: TGTGCCAGCAGTTATGGGAGGGGGCGAGAGATATTC. Residues: CASSYGRGREIF. The rearrangement uses TRBV6-2 or TRBV6-3 and TRBJ2-1; D may correspond to TRBD1 or TRBD2 (7 bases each). The CDR3 contains 12 residues. Germline CDR1 and CDR2: MNHEY and SVGEGT.

The chain uses TRBV18 and TRBJ2-7; D remains unclear. CDR1 is KGHSH and CDR2 is LQKENI in the germline V gene. V was trimmed by 1 base and J by 5 bases, leaving 9 bases between them. This CDR3 is built from 13 residues. For the CDR3, the DNA is TGTGCCAGCTCACCACGGGGAATCAACGAGCAGTACTTC. This translates into CASSPRGINEQYF.

V and J are TRBV3-1 and TRBJ2-7, with 7 bases identical to TRBD1. The CDR3 has 16 residues. Germline values: CDR1 LGHDT, CDR2 YNNKEL (reference sequence). V gave up 3 bases and J gave up 2 bases; unmatched junction bases: 10. This chain's CDR3 is CASSHRLGQIPYEQYF. The CDR3 DNA reads as TGTGCCAGCAGCCATCGCCTGGGACAGATCCCCTACGAGCAGTACTTC.

Note on this clonotype: Relative to the germline gene, one junction end is altered; a read error may explain this. The rearrangement joins TRBV15 to TRBJ1-1, with D possibly matching TRBD1 (5 bases). Germline V lookup: CDR1 LNHNV, CDR2 YYDKDF (reference sequence). This CDR3 is 15 amino acids long. The CDR3 DNA reads TGTGTCACCAGCAGAGCGGGGCAGATGAACACTGAAGCTTTCTTT. Protein product: CVTSRAGQMNTEAFF.

The chain carries TRBV5-1 and TRBJ1-2; 10 nucleotides match TRBD1. Losses at the gene ends were 5 bases for V and 2 bases for J; bases not matched to a gene: 12. Germline V gene data show CDR1 as SGHRS and CDR2 as YFSETQ. This CDR3 has 17 residues. The CDR3 nucleotides read TGCGCCAGCAGAGGCGGCAGTTCGGGACAGGGGAACTATGGCTACACCTTC. Protein: CASRGGSSGQGNYGYTF.

The CDR3 sequence: CASSEWGEGYEQYF. CDR3 nucleotides: TGTGCCAGCAGTGAATGGGGGGAGGGCTACGAGCAGTACTTC. The V and J genes are TRBV25-1 and TRBJ2-7; 7 bases line up with TRBD2. CDR1 and CDR2 from the germline V gene are MGHDK and SYGVNS. The CDR3 totals 14 residues. V lost 1 base to trimming and J lost 3 bases; unmatched junction nucleotides: 3.

The chain recombines TRBV5-1 with TRBJ2-5; TRBD1 agrees at 7 bases. The CDR3 spans 15 residues. The trim removed 4 bases at V and 5 bases at J, leaving 11 bases unmatched. In germline, CDR1 is SGHRS, CDR2 YFSETQ. For the CDR3, the DNA is TGCGCCAGCAGCCCAGGGACAGCCCGGATGGAGACCCAGTACTTC. Its protein product is CASSPGTARMETQYF.

The chain has TRBV5-1 and TRBJ2-1, with 16 nucleotides matching TRBD2. The trim removed 4 bases at V and 8 bases at J, leaving 6 bases unmatched. The CDR3 totals 16 residues. CDR1 and CDR2 from the germline V gene are SGHRS and YFSETQ. Here the CDR3 reads CASSVGTSGRVDEQFF. CDR3 bases: TGCGCCAGCAGCGTGGGGACTAGCGGGAGGGTTGATGAGCAGTTCTTC.

This chain connects TRBV14 to TRBJ1-1, with D maybe TRBD1 (5 bases). The V end was cut by 4 bases, the J end by 4 bases, with 22 bases between. Germline V lookup: CDR1 SGHDN, CDR2 FVKESK. This CDR3 is 17 amino acids long. The CDR3 is CASSRYLTAPQGTEAFF. The CDR3 DNA sequence: TGTGCCAGCAGCCGATATCTGACAGCTCCCCAGGGCACTGAAGCTTTCTTT.

This clonotype has only a few counts. The chain employs TRBV6-2 or TRBV6-3 and TRBJ2-1; the D call may be TRBD1 or TRBD2 (5 bases each). The germline V gene has CDR1 MNHEY and CDR2 SVGEGT. This CDR3 is built from 14 residues. The V and J ends lost 8 bases and 1 base respectively, with 12 bases between them. The CDR3 loop is CASRGRTSYNEQFF. The CDR3 nucleotides are TGTGCCAGCCGAGGGCGGACATCCTACAATGAGCAGTTCTTC.